The entry that follows covers one T cell receptor beta chain sequence. This likely reflects a read error, since a far larger clone is one base away. These data come from a study of shared clonotypes between healthy human individuals. Generated by immunoSEQ multiplex PCR, the TCRdb table keeps only in-frame clones and is missing some. The table includes about 500,000 clones, roughly 80% detected once. The CDR3 length is 14 residues. Germline V gene data show CDR1 as SGHDT and CDR2 as YYEEEE. This sequence originates from a woman aged 35 to 49 in good health. Some clones in this sample may be carry-over from other donors' samples. This rearrangement joins TRBV5-6 to TRBJ1-1; 7 bases line up with TRBD1. The specimen was PBMCs. CDR3 region: CASSYPDRNTGAFF. The CDR3 bases are TGTGCCAGCAGCTACCCGGACAGGAACACTGGAGCTTTCTTT. The whole variable domain, remainder taken from reference TRBV5-6 and TRBJ1-1, is DAGVTQSPTHLIKTRGQQVTLRCSPKSGHDTVSWYQQALGQGPQFIFQYYEEEERQRGNFPDRFSGHQFPNYSSELNVNALLLGDSALYLCASSYPDRNTGAFFGQGTRLTVV.